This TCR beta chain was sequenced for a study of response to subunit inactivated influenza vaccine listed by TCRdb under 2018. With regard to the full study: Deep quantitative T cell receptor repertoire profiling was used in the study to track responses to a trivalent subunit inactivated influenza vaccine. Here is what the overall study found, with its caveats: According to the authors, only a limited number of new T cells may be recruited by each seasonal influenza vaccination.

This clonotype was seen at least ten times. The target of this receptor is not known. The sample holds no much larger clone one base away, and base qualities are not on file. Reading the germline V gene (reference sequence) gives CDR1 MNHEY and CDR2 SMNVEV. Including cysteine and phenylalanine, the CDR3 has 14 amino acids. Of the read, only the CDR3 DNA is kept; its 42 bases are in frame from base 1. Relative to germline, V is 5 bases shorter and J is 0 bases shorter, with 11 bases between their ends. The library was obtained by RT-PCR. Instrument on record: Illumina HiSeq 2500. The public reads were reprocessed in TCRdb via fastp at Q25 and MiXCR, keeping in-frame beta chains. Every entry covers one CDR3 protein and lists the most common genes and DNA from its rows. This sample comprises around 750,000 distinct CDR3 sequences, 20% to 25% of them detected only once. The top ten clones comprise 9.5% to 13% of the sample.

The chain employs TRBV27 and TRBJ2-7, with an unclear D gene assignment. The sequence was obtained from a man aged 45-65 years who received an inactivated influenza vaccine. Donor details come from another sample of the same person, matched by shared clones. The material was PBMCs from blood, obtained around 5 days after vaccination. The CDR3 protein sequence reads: CASSLRVSSYEQYF. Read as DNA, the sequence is TGTGCCAGCAGTCTCCGGGTTAGCTCCTACGAGCAGTACTTC.